The TCR beta chain described here comes from a study of blood T cell repertoires in COVID-19 (TCRdb year 2020). For the study in its entirety: Samples from collaborators originated in the United States, Italy and Spain and spanned both the acute and convalescent phases of COVID-19. The repertoires were released in a freely available public database intended as a resource for research on the immune response to SARS-CoV-2. Deeply sampled blood TCRbeta repertoires from subjects exposed to, actively infected with, or recovered from COVID-19 were included in the dataset. Where HLA class I and class II types were available, the types were taken from metadata supplied by the sample provider, not from assay-based typing. The material from the prospective study consisted of cDNA or gDNA derived from T cells, B-cell-depleted T cells, or PBMCs. The sample metadata nearly always contained a de-identified subject ID, COVID-19 status, age in years and sex. The samples were drawn from the first 160 participants of the ongoing ImmuneRACE study and from over a thousand subjects provided by 6 global collaborators.

What the authors observed across the whole study: The amount of clinical and demographic metadata varied by source and participant and was provided uncurated.

The immunoSEQ Assay, a bias-controlled multiplex PCR, was used to amplify TCRbeta CDR3 regions from genomic DNA. Per the authors' processing: Within the assay, amplification of reference gene primers was used to estimate how many nucleated cells each sample contained. Sequence reads were collapsed and filtered to measure the absolute abundance of every unique TCRbeta CDR3 rearrangement. For each sample, productive Simpson clonality was calculated as the square root of Simpson's diversity index over productive rearrangements. In its TCRdb copy, this immuneACCESS table keeps in-frame sequences only and misses some clones. Where compared with another copy, unresolved V genes explain less than half of these, and the others have no known cause. The D gene and trimming were derived from the DNA, and the V and J assignments and clone size from that table. Recorded for this sample are more than 200,000 clones; about nine tenths of them occurred a single time. 5% to 6.5% of the sample is in the top ten clones.

Trimming removed 4 bases from V and 3 bases from J, leaving 10 bases between the germline ends. CDR1 WNHNN and CDR2 SYGVQD were looked up in the germline V gene (reference sequence). The cysteine opens and the phenylalanine closes a CDR3 of 13 amino acids. This entry keeps only the CDR3 DNA: 39 bases, framed from base 1. One collaborating source in Seattle enrolled patients during active infection and followed them longitudinally through the course of disease. Collaborating institutions collected whole blood in K2EDTA tubes following their own protocols. For TCRbeta analysis, collaborators shipped samples in one of three forms: frozen whole blood, isolated PBMCs, or DNA extracted from either of those sample types. To note about this clone: The clone's antigen remains unknown. Per-base quality was not reported, and no clone a single base away is much larger than it.

The source of this sequence is a woman aged 30 to 39 with COVID-19, enrolled during active disease. Sequenced sample: peripheral blood. This sequence uses TRBV10-1 and TRBJ2-7, and the D gene may be TRBD2, 6 bases matching. The DNA sequence is given as TGCGCCAGCAGTGGGACGGGGGTCTACGAGCAGTACTTC. The encoded protein is CASSGTGVYEQYF.